These T cell receptor beta chains were read from a single sample in a study of cytomegalovirus exposure and HLA in healthy donors. Profiled with immunoSEQ multiplex PCR; TCRdb holds only in-frame clones, not every one. The table lists hundreds of thousands of clones, less than 90% of them singletons. The sample was PBMCs. All receptors derive from a man aged 18 to 29 in good health and CMV-seropositive. CDR3s include the opening cysteine and the closing phenylalanine or tryptophan. A D gene is named only where the DNA matches it firmly. Part of the rows lack a size; the others show once, few, many or a class for expanded clones.

clone_size	v_call	d_call	j_call	cdr3_nt	cdr3_aa
.	TRBV2	TRBD2	TRBJ2-3	TGTGCCAGCAGTGGACTAGCGGGATCAGATACGCAGTATTTT	CASSGLAGSDTQYF
.	TRBV11-2	TRBD2	TRBJ2-5	TGTGCCAGCAGCCCTACGACCGGGGGGGGAGAGACCCAGTACTTC	CASSPTTGGGETQYF
few	TRBV5-1	.	TRBJ2-5	TGCGCCAGCAGTCTCGAAGAGACCCAGTACTTC	CASSLEETQYF
.	TRBV9	.	TRBJ2-5	TGTGCCAGCAGCGTAGGGGGGAACAGCCTTATAATCCAAGAGACCCAGTACTTC	CASSVGGNSLIIQETQYF
.	TRBV27	.	TRBJ2-6	TGTGCCAGCAGATCTGGGGCCAACGTCCTGACTTTC	CASRSGANVLTF
.	TRBV29-1	TRBD2	TRBJ2-1	TGCAGCGTTGATGACCTAGCGGGAGCAAATGAGCAGTTCTTC	CSVDDLAGANEQFF
.	TRBV27	.	TRBJ2-7	TGTGCCAGCAGTTTTTCCTCGGGAGTTGCCTACGAGCAGTACTTC	CASSFSSGVAYEQYF
.	TRBV5-6	TRBD1	TRBJ2-7	TGTGCCAGCAGCTTGAACAGGGGAACCTACGAGCAGTACTTC	CASSLNRGTYEQYF
.	TRBV27	.	TRBJ2-1	TGTGCCAGCAGTTTAGGGTCGGGAGTCGGTATCGATGAGCAGTTCTTC	CASSLGSGVGIDEQFF
.	TRBV7-8	.	TRBJ1-5	TGTGCCAGCAGCTTTCGCAGAAACAATCAGCCCCAGCATTTT	CASSFRRNNQPQHF
.	TRBV19	.	TRBJ1-1	TGTGCCAGTAGTTTAGGCGGTGAAGCTTTCTTT	CASSLGGEAFF
.	TRBV5-1	.	TRBJ2-5	TGCGCCAGCAGCTTGGATGGCAGGCGATTCGCCGGAGAGACCCAGTACTTC	CASSLDGRRFAGETQYF
.	TRBV4-1	.	TRBJ1-1	TGCGCCAGCAGCCGGCGCATAGGAGAAGCTTTCTTT	CASSRRIGEAFF
.	TRBV7-3	TRBD2	TRBJ2-1	TGTGCCAGCAGCTACGGACTAGCCAGGGAGCAGTTCTTC	CASSYGLAREQFF
.	TRBV28	.	TRBJ2-7	TGTGCCAGCAGCATGGCCCGACGGGGCGAGCAGTACTTC	CASSMARRGEQYF
few	TRBV2	.	TRBJ1-2	TGTGCCAGCAGGCTCAGGGTACTAGACTATGGCTACACCTTC	CASRLRVLDYGYTF
few	TRBV30	TRBD1	TRBJ1-5	TGTGCCTGGAGTTCCGGGACAGTAATCAATCAGCCCCAGCATTTT	CAWSSGTVINQPQHF
.	TRBV10-3	.	TRBJ2-7	TGTGCCATCAGTGAAGGACCCACTGAGAGAGAGCAGTACTTC	CAISEGPTEREQYF
.	TRBV6-1	.	TRBJ2-5	TGTGCCAGCAGTGAAAGGAGAACCGGCGAGACCCAGTACTTC	CASSERRTGETQYF
once	TRBV30	.	TRBJ1-2	TGTGCCTGGGTCGCAGGAAATGGCTACACCTTC	CAWVAGNGYTF
.	TRBV7-6	.	TRBJ2-7	TGTGCCAGCAGCTTAGTCGCGGACTACTCCTACGAGCAGTACTTC	CASSLVADYSYEQYF
.	TRBV5-1	.	TRBJ1-2	TGCGCCAGCAGCTTCGGACGGTTTCAGAACTATGGCTACACCTTC	CASSFGRFQNYGYTF
.	TRBV5-1	.	TRBJ2-5	TGCGCCAGCAGCTTGAGCCGGCAGATACTCCAAGAGACCCAGTACTTC	CASSLSRQILQETQYF
.	TRBV7-6	.	TRBJ2-7	TGTGCCAGCAGCACGGGACACCCAGGCTACGAGCAGTACTTC	CASSTGHPGYEQYF
.	TRBV5-1	TRBD1	TRBJ2-7	TGCGCCAGCAATCAAGGACAGGGGGCACACGAGCAGTACTTC	CASNQGQGAHEQYF
.	TRBV7-8	TRBD2	TRBJ2-1	TGTGCCAGCAGCTTAAGTACTAGCGGGAGACCATCCTACAATGAGCAGTTCTTC	CASSLSTSGRPSYNEQFF
.	TRBV27	TRBD1	TRBJ1-5	TGTGCCAGCAGTCCTCCGAGGACAGGGGCCCCCAATCAGCCCCAGCATTTT	CASSPPRTGAPNQPQHF
few	TRBV7-2	TRBD2	TRBJ2-1	TGTGCCAGCAGTCGTAGACTAGCGGGAGGGAATGAGCAGTTCTTC	CASSRRLAGGNEQFF
.	TRBV16	.	TRBJ1-1	TGTGCCAGCAGGAGAGGGGGTCTGAACACTGAAGCTTTCTTT	CASRRGGLNTEAFF
.	TRBV4-3	TRBD2	TRBJ2-1	TGCGCCAGCAGCTTCCTAGCGGGAGCGGACAATGAGCAGTTCTTC	CASSFLAGADNEQFF
once	TRBV4-1	.	TRBJ2-7	TGCGCCAGCAGCCAAGATCTGACTTACGGGACTCACGAGCAGTACTTC	CASSQDLTYGTHEQYF
.	TRBV6-1	.	TRBJ2-7	TGTGCCAGCAGGAGGTCGGACACTTCCTACGAGCAGTACTTC	CASRRSDTSYEQYF
.	TRBV6-1	.	TRBJ2-7	TGTGCCAGCAGTTCCTCACTAGACTACGAGCAGTACTTC	CASSSSLDYEQYF
.	TRBV6-1	.	TRBJ1-2	TGTGCCAGCAAACCCTACGGGACTACTAACTATGGCTACACCTTC	CASKPYGTTNYGYTF
.	TRBV6-5	TRBD2	TRBJ2-2	TGTGCCAGCAGTTACGGACTAGCGGGAGGAACCGGGGAGCTGTTTTTT	CASSYGLAGGTGELFF
.	TRBV30	TRBD1	TRBJ2-7	TGTGCCTGGAGGAACAGGGGTTCCTACGAGCAGTACTTC	CAWRNRGSYEQYF
.	TRBV9	.	TRBJ1-5	TGTGCCAGCAGCGAGGAGATTAGCAATCAGCCCCAGCATTTT	CASSEEISNQPQHF
.	TRBV19	.	TRBJ1-2	TGTGCCAGTAAGGAGAGGGTTCACTATGGCTACACCTTC	CASKERVHYGYTF
.	TRBV7-6	TRBD1	TRBJ1-1	TGTGCCAGCAGCTTAACGACAGGGGCGGCTGAAGCTTTCTTT	CASSLTTGAAEAFF
.	TRBV4-1	.	TRBJ2-1	TGCGCCAGCAGCCAGGACTCCTCCTACAATGAGCAGTTCTTC	CASSQDSSYNEQFF
many	TRBV5-1	.	TRBJ2-7	TGCGCCAGCAGCCGGGAGGGACAGAGCTCCTACGAGCAGTACTTC	CASSREGQSSYEQYF
.	TRBV6-6	.	TRBJ2-1	TGTGCCAGCAGTTACGAAGGGCGGAATGAGCAGTTCTTC	CASSYEGRNEQFF
.	TRBV5-1	TRBD2	TRBJ2-7	TGCGCCAGCAGCGCCGGACTAGCGGGCGAGCAGTACTTC	CASSAGLAGEQYF